This record concerns one T cell receptor (beta chain) sequence. The antigen remains undetermined. The sample belongs to a study of T cell responses to AZD1222 COVID-19 vaccine. Per germline, CDR1 MNHNY and CDR2 SVGAGI (reference sequence). Germline trimming cut 4 bases from V and 7 bases from J; bases unmatched to any gene: 6. The CDR3 sequence is 14 residues long. Points from the study as a whole: When two AZD1222 doses had been given, Spike-specific TCR breadth and depth rose. Females outnumbered males among donors, who were mostly white British; clonal diversity was possibly underestimated.

The repertoire was sequenced with immunoSEQ multiplex PCR; TCRdb's copy has only in-frame clones and lacks some. The repertoire holds 150,000 to 200,000 clones, with approximately 93% as singletons. Sequenced material: peripheral blood, taken 28 days after the second AZD1222 dose. The receptor was isolated from an adult who received the AZD1222 COVID-19 vaccine. The chain employs TRBV6-6 and TRBJ2-1; TRBD2 matches 8 bases. The CDR3 DNA follows: TGTGCCAGCAGTTTAGGCGGGAGGACTAATGAGCAGTTCTTC. Its protein is CASSLGGRTNEQFF.